The 21 T cell receptor beta chains in this list originate from one sample, sequenced in a study of T cell responses to AZD1222 COVID-19 vaccine. Some clones are missing from TCRdb's copy, which holds only in-frame ones; the method was immunoSEQ multiplex PCR. The sample contains about 55,000 clones, more than 75% of which appear only once. Sequencing was performed on peripheral blood, taken 28 days after the second AZD1222 dose. These receptors were obtained from an adult who received the AZD1222 COVID-19 vaccine.

The chain combines TRBV29-1 with TRBJ2-5; either TRBD1 or TRBD2 may fit D (5 bases each). The CDR3 loop spans 15 amino acids. CDR1 SQVTM and CDR2 ANQGSEA come from the germline V gene. Between the trimmed V and J ends, which lost 6 bases and 4 bases, there was a span of 21 bases. The chain's CDR3 is CSVENDPGPGETQYF. CDR3 DNA: TGCAGCGTAGAAAACGACCCGGGACCGGGAGAGACCCAGTACTTC.

This chain connects TRBV14 to TRBJ1-5; no firm D call. CDR1 and CDR2 from the germline V gene are SGHDN and FVKESK. Trimming cost V 0 bases and J 3 bases, with 21 bases left between them. This CDR3 has 19 amino acids. CDR3 protein: CASSQDRPQECTHNQPQHF. The CDR3 DNA is TGTGCCAGCAGCCAAGACCGGCCCCAGGAGTGTACCCACAATCAGCCCCAGCATTTT.

V gene TRBV5-4 combines with J gene TRBJ1-1; 9 bases match TRBD1. The V gene end was trimmed by 4 bases and the J gene end by 11 bases; junction bases not matched to a gene: 12. The germline gives CDR1 SGHNT, CDR2 YYREEE (reference sequence). CDR3 length equals 14 residues. The CDR3 DNA sequence: TGTGCCAGCAGCCCCTCGACAGGGGGAAGAAACGCTTTCTTT. This sequence encodes CASSPSTGGRNAFF.

The chain links TRBV7-2 to TRBJ1-2, with D possibly TRBD1 on 5 matching bases. Deletions cut 5 bases from V and 1 base from J, with 11 bases between. The CDR3 length is 14 residues. In germline, CDR1 is SGHTA, CDR2 FQGNSA. The DNA of the CDR3 is TGTGCCAGCAGCCTACAGGTTTATAACTATGGCTACACCTTC. Protein: CASSLQVYNYGYTF.

This sequence joins TRBV19 and TRBJ2-5; tentative D call: TRBD2 (7 bases). This CDR3 contains 17 residues. Germline CDR1 LNHDA, CDR2 SQIVND (reference sequence). Trimming pared 9 bases from V and 2 bases from J, leaving 25 bases between. The chain's CDR3 is CASALAGAIRGQETQYF. The CDR3 DNA reads TGTGCCAGCGCCTTGGCGGGGGCGATTCGAGGGCAAGAGACCCAGTACTTC.

The rearrangement uses TRBV6-2 or TRBV6-3 and TRBJ1-5; D uncertain. Germline-derived CDR1 and CDR2 are MNHEY and SVGEGT. The CDR3 extends over 13 amino acids. V gave up 6 bases and J gave up 5 bases, with 11 bases separating them. DNA of the CDR3: TGTGCCAGCAGCATGGATTGGGATCAGCCCCAGCATTTT. Its translation: CASSMDWDQPQHF.

This chain connects TRBV11-2 to TRBJ1-2, with D unresolved. Trimming removed 0 bases from V and 7 bases from J, with 9 bases in between. Germline loops: CDR1 SGHAT, CDR2 FQNNGV. The CDR3 has 13 residues. In nucleotides, the CDR3 is TGTGCCAGCAGCTTAGAGGGAAGGAGTGGCTACACCTTC. It translates to CASSLEGRSGYTF. The entire variable domain, with the rest obtained from reference TRBV11-2 and TRBJ1-2, is as follows: EAGVAQSPRYKIIEKRQSVAFWCNPISGHATLYWYQQILGQGPKLLIQFQNNGVVDDSQLPKDRFSAERLKGVDSTLKIQPAKLEDSAVYLCASSLEGRSGYTFGSGTRLTVV.

The chain is built from TRBV9 and TRBJ1-4; 7 nucleotides match TRBD1. The germline V gene encodes CDR1 SGDLS and CDR2 YYNGEE. This CDR3 comprises 16 residues. The V gene end was trimmed by 4 bases and the J gene end by 6 bases; junction bases not matched to a gene: 12. CDR3 region: CASSPPQGGADEKLFF. Written as DNA, the CDR3 is TGTGCCAGCAGCCCACCTCAGGGGGGCGCAGATGAAAAACTGTTTTTT.

The rearrangement uses TRBV6-5 and TRBJ1-2; perhaps TRBD1 as D (6 bases). V was clipped by 6 bases and J by 14 bases, with 19 bases between them. Germline CDR1 reads MNHEY; CDR2 reads SVGAGI. CDR3 size: 12 residues. The CDR3 DNA is TGTGCCAGCAGCGTGGACAGTAAGATTCCTACCTTC. This encodes CASSVDSKIPTF.

The chain joins TRBV5-1 to TRBJ1-4; D might be TRBD1 (6 bases). Trimming took 0 bases from V and 8 from J, leaving 14 bases between them. This CDR3 has 15 amino acids. Germline CDR1 and CDR2: SGHRS and YFSETQ. Here the CDR3 reads CASSLVPDSSEKLFF. The CDR3 DNA follows: TGCGCCAGCAGCTTGGTTCCGGACAGTTCCGAAAAACTGTTTTTT.

V usage is TRBV27 and J usage is TRBJ2-3, with D uncertain. The CDR3 length is 11 residues. The V gene's germline CDR1 is MNHEY and CDR2 SMNVEV (reference sequence). V lost 6 bases to trimming and J lost 1 base, with 2 bases between them. The CDR3 here is CASRGTDTQYF. For the CDR3, the DNA is TGTGCCAGCAGGGGCACAGATACGCAGTATTTT.

The chain is built from TRBV11-2 and TRBJ1-6; D is uncertain. The length of the CDR3 is 16 residues. Germline loops: CDR1 SGHAT, CDR2 FQNNGV. The V and J ends lost 8 bases and 5 bases respectively, with 19 bases between them. CDR3 residues: CASGISMADHNSPLHF. DNA for the CDR3: TGTGCCAGCGGAATCTCGATGGCGGACCATAATTCACCCCTCCACTTT.

The count of this clone is one. Here the CDR3 DNA reads TGTGCCTGGAGTGTCTCGGGACTGGCCTACGAGCAGTACTTC. The encoded protein is CAWSVSGLAYEQYF. This rearrangement joins TRBV30 to TRBJ2-7, with D possibly being TRBD2 (6 bases). This CDR3 comprises 14 residues. Germline V gene sequence: CDR1 GTSNPN, CDR2 SVGIG (reference sequence). V was shortened by 0 bases and J by 2 bases, with 11 bases between the two germline ends.

The V gene is TRBV27, the J gene TRBJ2-2; 11 bases map to TRBD2. The germline V gene encodes CDR1 MNHEY and CDR2 SMNVEV (reference sequence). There are 18 residues in the CDR3. Germline trimming cut 6 bases from V and 2 bases from J; bases unmatched to any gene: 11. The CDR3 sequence is CASRGLAGGFRNTGELFF. In nucleotides, the CDR3 is TGTGCCAGCAGAGGCCTAGCGGGGGGATTCCGTAACACCGGGGAGCTGTTTTTT.

This sequence joins TRBV28 and TRBJ1-5; 11 nucleotides match TRBD1. Germline assignment: CDR1 MDHEN and CDR2 SYDVKM. The V gene end was trimmed by 6 bases and the J gene end by 0 bases; junction bases not matched to a gene: 7. This CDR3 is 17 amino acids long. The CDR3 loop is CASRNRDRGYSNQPQHF. The CDR3 DNA reads TGTGCCAGCAGGAATCGGGACAGGGGGTATAGCAATCAGCCCCAGCATTTT.

The V gene is TRBV24-1, the J gene TRBJ2-4, with D possibly matching TRBD1 (6 bases). Germline CDR1 KGHDR, CDR2 SFDVKD. The germline V and J ends were trimmed by 2 bases and 0 bases, with 13 bases remaining between them. This CDR3 spans 17 amino acids. CDR3 protein: CATSDYRQDLAKNIQYF. Here the CDR3 DNA reads TGTGCCACCAGTGATTACCGACAGGACCTAGCCAAAAACATTCAGTACTTC.

The V and J genes are TRBV19 and TRBJ1-4; D remains unclear. Trimming took off 5 bases at V and 1 base at J, with 11 bases between the two ends. The germline V gene encodes CDR1 LNHDA and CDR2 SQIVND (reference sequence). The CDR3 runs 15 residues. In DNA form, the CDR3 reads TGTGCCAGTAGTTCTTACGGACTAACTAATGAAAAACTGTTTTTT. Its protein product is CASSSYGLTNEKLFF. The full variable domain, completed using reference TRBV19 and TRBJ1-4, is DGGITQSPKYLFRKEGQNVTLSCEQNLNHDAMYWYRQDPGQGLRLIYYSQIVNDFQKGDIAEGYSVSREKKESFPLTVTSAQKNPTAFYLCASSSYGLTNEKLFFGSGTQLSVL.

This clone was recorded once. This sequence joins TRBV11-2 and TRBJ2-5; TRBD1 matches at 7 bases. CDR3 length equals 16 residues. J lost 5 bases, V lost 5 bases, and 14 bases had no gene match. Germline V CDR1 and CDR2: SGHAT, FQNNGV. The CDR3 coding sequence is TGTGCCAGCAGCCCCCAGTTTCGACAGGGCTTGGAGACCCAGTACTTC. Translation: CASSPQFRQGLETQYF.

A few counts support this clone. The chain links TRBV5-4 to TRBJ1-1; no firm D call. CDR3 length: 12 amino acids. The V gene lost 7 bases and the J gene lost 3 bases, with 10 bases spanning the gap. Germline V gives CDR1 SGHNT, CDR2 YYREEE (reference sequence). The DNA for the CDR3 is TGTGCCAGCCAGGAGTTCGACACTGAAGCTTTCTTT. Translation: CASQEFDTEAFF.

In its sample, this clone was seen a few times. V is TRBV2 and J is TRBJ2-1; tentatively, D is TRBD1 (6 bases). CDR1 is SNHLY, CDR2 FYNNEI, per germline. The CDR3 covers 16 residues. V lost 2 bases, J lost 3 bases, and 14 bases lay in between. The CDR3 loop reads CASSEWGRSFYNEQFF. CDR3 sequence (DNA): TGTGCCAGCAGTGAATGGGGGCGTTCTTTCTACAATGAGCAGTTCTTC.

The sample holds a few counts of this clone. The chain is built from TRBV11-2 and TRBJ2-1; 10 nucleotides match TRBD2. The CDR3 length is 15 residues. Trimming at V came to 2 bases and at J to 6 bases, leaving 4 bases not matched to a gene. Germline V gives CDR1 SGHAT, CDR2 FQNNGV. This CDR3 reads CASSLLGTSVNEQFF. The CDR3 DNA follows: TGTGCCAGCAGCTTATTGGGGACTAGCGTCAATGAGCAGTTCTTC.